This note documents a single TCR beta chain sequence. Germline V gene lookup returns CDR1 MGHRA and CDR2 YSYEKL. CDR3 length: 13 residues. V lost 4 bases to trimming and J lost 7 bases; unmatched junction nucleotides: 4. In the original analysis: Amplified reference gene primers provided the basis for estimating nucleated cell counts. Measured with immunoSEQ multiplex PCR; TCRdb has only the in-frame clones, and not every one. The V and J calls and clone size are taken from that table; D and trimming were inferred from the DNA. Found here are 350,000 or so clones, around 88% of them singletons; the top ten hold approximately 1.6%. Followed longitudinally, the Seattle patients had been enrolled during active infection. The data were taken from a study of blood T cell repertoires in COVID-19. Looking at the study overall: Specimens from acute and convalescent COVID-19 originated in the United States, Italy and Spain. T cells, B-cell-depleted T cells, or PBMCs supplied cDNA or gDNA.

This receptor was obtained from a woman in her twenties or thirties with COVID-19, enrolled during active disease. The J gene is TRBJ2-5, the V gene TRBV4-1; 9 bases line up with TRBD1. The sample was peripheral blood. The CDR3 DNA is TGCGCCAGCAGCCCGGACAGGGGAGGGACCCAGTACTTC. Amino acid sequence: CASSPDRGGTQYF.